This record covers a single T cell receptor (beta chain). Its antigen is still unknown. The CDR3 carries no conserved terminal phenylalanine or tryptophan, so it likely arises from a read error. Joint extraction of RNA and DNA used 20-30 mg of bulk tissue that was unsorted. The data are from a study of tumor-infiltrating lymphocytes in primary liver carcinoma. The input was approximately 0.45 ug total RNA; TCR beta cDNA was made from it with a constant-region primer. Three nested multiplex PCR rounds, a slightly modified ARM-PCR, produced the libraries for TCR beta. A C-beta reverse primer was combined with TRBV1-TRBV30 forward primers in the first two PCR rounds, and each round had approximately 10 cycles. TCRdb passed the multiplex PCR reads through MiXCR, listing each CDR3 protein once. The data show some 110,000 distinct CDR3 sequences, around 80% seen once. General study results and limits: Just around 7.5-25% of top clones spanned all five tumor regions.

V lost 9 bases to trimming and J lost 5 bases, with 17 bases between them. There are 13 residues in the CDR3. Germline CDR1 reads SGHRS; CDR2 reads YFSETQ. The sequencing input was liver tumor tissue from sampling region 3. As for subset: tumor region T3, left-lateral pole. The J gene is TRBJ2-5, the V gene TRBV5-1; D possibly uses TRBD1 or TRBD2 (6 bases each). The clonotype originates from a man aged 35 to 55 with primary liver carcinoma and hepatitis B virus infection. The CDR3 sequence is CANTEQGGETQYL. CDR3 nucleotide sequence: TGCGCCAACACTGAACAGGGAGGCGAGACCCAGTACTTA.